The 20 T cell receptor beta chains in this list originate from one sample, sequenced in a study of T cell changes during pregnancy in multiple sclerosis (dated by TCRdb to 2018 to 2020). Libraries were made using the immunoSEQ multiplex PCR assay. The clones in this table, taken by TCRdb from immuneACCESS, are in-frame only. Not every clone is retained; where verified, under half of the shortfall comes from an unresolved V gene, and the cause of the rest is unknown. The sample yields roughly 56,000 clones; under 95% were counted once. About 0.5% of the sample is held by the ten biggest clonotypes. The sample here was CD4+ T cells from peripheral blood mononuclear cells, taken after pregnancy. All receptors derive from a female donor in good health, enrolled as a control in a pregnancy study.

The V gene is TRBV15, the J gene TRBJ2-3; tentative D call: TRBD1 (5 bases). V was clipped by 0 bases and J by 1 base, with 20 bases between them. CDR1 is LNHNV, CDR2 YYDKDF, per germline (reference sequence). The CDR3 extends over 19 amino acids. CDR3 in amino acids: CATSRDERLTQVRTDTQYF. DNA of the CDR3: TGTGCCACCAGCAGAGATGAGAGGCTTACACAGGTTCGCACAGATACGCAGTATTTT.

The chain combines TRBV30 with TRBJ1-6, with TRBD1 matching 8 bases. V shed 3 bases, J shed 9 bases, and the junction held 4 bases outside the gene matches. This CDR3 is 13 amino acids long. Germline assignment: CDR1 GTSNPN and CDR2 SVGIG (reference sequence). CDR3 bases: TGTGCCTGGAGCGAAGACAGGGGTTCACCCCTCCACTTT. Translated, it gives CAWSEDRGSPLHF.

This chain connects TRBV30 to TRBJ1-2; D is uncertain. The CDR3 has 13 residues. Per the germline V gene, CDR1 is GTSNPN and CDR2 is SVGIG (reference sequence). Trimming stripped 1 base from V and 4 bases from J, with 10 bases between. CDR3 in amino acids: CAWSEQKFYGYTF. In nucleotides, the CDR3 is TGTGCCTGGAGTGAACAGAAATTCTATGGCTACACCTTC. The whole variable domain, remainder taken from reference TRBV30 and TRBJ1-2, is SQTIHQWPATLVQPVGSPLSLECTVEGTSNPNLYWYRQAAGRGLQLLFYSVGIGQISSEVPQNLSASRPQDRQFILSSKKLLLSDSGFYLCAWSEQKFYGYTFGSGTRLTVV.

J is TRBJ1-5 and V is TRBV6-6; 7 bases map to TRBD1. The V and J ends lost 7 bases and 1 base, in that order; junction bases with no gene match: 7. Per germline, CDR1 MNHNY and CDR2 SVGAGI (reference sequence). This CDR3 comprises 15 residues. This chain's CDR3 is CASTRGQSSNQPQHF. CDR3 bases: TGTGCCAGCACTAGGGGACAGTCAAGCAATCAGCCCCAGCATTTT.

The chain joins TRBV19 to TRBJ1-1; D may be TRBD1 (5 bases). There are 14 residues in the CDR3. V gave up 2 bases and J gave up 5 bases, with 12 bases separating them. Germline CDR1 and CDR2: LNHDA and SQIVND (reference sequence). In DNA form, the CDR3 reads TGTGCCAGTAGTATACAGGGTTTGGAAACTGAAGCTTTCTTT. The encoded protein is CASSIQGLETEAFF. Combining the CDR3 with reference TRBV19 and TRBJ1-1 gives the whole variable domain DGGITQSPKYLFRKEGQNVTLSCEQNLNHDAMYWYRQDPGQGLRLIYYSQIVNDFQKGDIAEGYSVSREKKESFPLTVTSAQKNPTAFYLCASSIQGLETEAFFGQGTRLTVV.

The V call is TRBV25-1, the J call TRBJ1-2, with D maybe TRBD1 (5 bases). Trimming took 1 base from V and 3 from J, leaving 15 bases between them. Germline V gene lookup returns CDR1 MGHDK and CDR2 SYGVNS. The CDR3 totals 16 residues. CDR3 coding DNA: TGTGCCAGCAGTGAATTGATTCCGTCGACAGACTATGGCTACACCTTC. Translation gives CASSELIPSTDYGYTF.

The chain links TRBV30 to TRBJ2-5; 7 nucleotides agree with TRBD1. V was pared by 2 bases and J by 0 bases, with 6 bases of the junction left unmatched. The CDR3 consists of 15 residues. Germline lookup yields CDR1 GTSNPN and CDR2 SVGIG (reference sequence). DNA for the CDR3: TGTGCCTGGAGTCGCGACAGGGTGTACCAAGAGACCCAGTACTTC. Translating it yields CAWSRDRVYQETQYF.

This clone was observed a handful of times. The rearrangement uses TRBV4-2 and TRBJ1-4, with D tentatively TRBD1 (6 bases). The CDR3 runs 17 residues. V was trimmed by 0 bases and J by 8 bases, leaving 19 bases between them. The germline gives CDR1 LGHNA, CDR2 YNFKEQ. This CDR3 reads CASSQEILTGSGEKLFF. The CDR3 DNA is TGTGCCAGCAGCCAAGAAATCCTCACAGGGTCGGGGGAAAAACTGTTTTTT.

The chain recombines TRBV5-1 with TRBJ1-6; 9 positions agree with TRBD1. The CDR3 extends over 14 amino acids. Germline CDR1 SGHRS, CDR2 YFSETQ. The V segment lost 4 bases and the J segment 9 bases; nucleotides outside the gene matches: 5. The CDR3 DNA is TGCGCCAGCAGCCCGGCGGGACAGGGTTCACCCCTCCACTTT. Translated: CASSPAGQGSPLHF.

The chain links TRBV7-3 to TRBJ2-1; 8 bases map to TRBD2. V shed 2 bases and J 9 bases; nucleotides not matched to a gene: 12. CDR3 length equals 16 residues. From germline, CDR1 is SGHTA and CDR2 FQGTGA. CDR3 in DNA: TGTGCCAGCAGCTTACGCGGGGGGCCAACCGTGGGTGAGCAGTTCTTC. Its protein product is CASSLRGGPTVGEQFF.

This chain joins TRBV7-3 and TRBJ2-5; TRBD2 matches at 10 bases. CDR1 is SGHTA, CDR2 FQGTGA, per germline. CDR3 length: 15 residues. Losses at the gene ends were 2 bases for V and 4 bases for J; bases not matched to a gene: 4. DNA for the CDR3: TGTGCCAGCAGCTTAGCTAGCGGGGGTTTAGAGACCCAGTACTTC. Its protein is CASSLASGGLETQYF. The whole variable domain, filled in from reference TRBV7-3 and TRBJ2-5, reads GAGVSQTPSNKVTEKGKYVELRCDPISGHTALYWYRQSLGQGPEFLIYFQGTGAADDSGLPNDRFFAVRPEGSVSTLKIQRTERGDSAVYLCASSLASGGLETQYFGPGTRLLVL.

This clone was seen a single time. The V and J genes are TRBV10-3 and TRBJ1-4; 8 bases match TRBD1. The CDR3 covers 13 residues. J lost 8 bases, V lost 8 bases, and 7 bases had no gene match. CDR1 is ENHRY, CDR2 SYGVKD, per germline. CDR3 nucleotide sequence: TGTGCCATCGGGACAGGAAAGGAAGAAAAACTGTTTTTT. Protein: CAIGTGKEEKLFF.

Points on this clone: Additional DNA sequences in this sample encode the identical CDR3. The genes are TRBV7-3 and TRBJ2-7; maybe TRBD1 (6 bases). The CDR3 covers 13 residues. V gave up 0 bases and J gave up 6 bases, with 9 bases separating them. The germline V gene has CDR1 SGHTA and CDR2 FQGTGA. CDR3 sequence (DNA): TGTGCCAGCAGCTTAACGTTGGACAGCGAGCAGTACTTC. Encoded protein: CASSLTLDSEQYF.

The chain has TRBV9 and TRBJ2-3; possible D gene TRBD2, 7 bases. The CDR3 spans 15 residues. Germline loops: CDR1 SGDLS, CDR2 YYNGEE. V was cut by 0 bases and J by 2 bases, with 10 bases left in between. The CDR3 spells CASSVGGGLTDTQYF. The CDR3 DNA is TGTGCCAGCAGCGTAGGGGGGGGCCTCACAGATACGCAGTATTTT.

This chain links TRBV5-4 with TRBJ1-3; TRBD1 matches at 8 bases. The trim removed 2 bases at V and 2 bases at J, leaving 6 bases unmatched. CDR1 and CDR2 (germline): SGHNT, YYREEE (reference sequence). This CDR3 contains 16 residues. CDR3 residues: CASSLYGQGAGNTIYF. The DNA for the CDR3 is TGTGCCAGCAGCTTATACGGACAGGGCGCTGGAAACACCATATATTTT.

V is TRBV4-3 and J is TRBJ1-6; D remains unclear. The germline CDR1 and CDR2 sequences are LGHNA and YSLEER. This CDR3 contains 14 residues. The V and J ends lost 2 bases and 8 bases respectively, with 10 bases between them. CDR3 in amino acids: CASSQRRLDSPLHF. The CDR3 DNA reads TGCGCCAGCAGCCAACGGCGGCTAGATTCACCCCTCCACTTT.

The chain links TRBV19 to TRBJ1-2, with 8 positions matching TRBD1. Per the germline V gene, CDR1 is LNHDA and CDR2 is SQIVND (reference sequence). The CDR3 consists of 15 residues. V was pared by 5 bases and J by 3 bases, with 8 bases of the junction left unmatched. This chain's CDR3 is CASSSGQGAYYGYTF. The CDR3, as DNA: TGTGCCAGTAGTTCCGGGCAGGGGGCATACTATGGCTACACCTTC.

The chain recombines TRBV6-6 with TRBJ2-2; D might be TRBD2 (5 bases). The CDR3 is 14 residues long. The V gene lost 0 bases and the J gene lost 3 bases, with 5 bases spanning the gap. Germline V lookup: CDR1 MNHNY, CDR2 SVGAGI (reference sequence). The CDR3 region is CASSYSRDTGELFF. CDR3 nucleotides: TGTGCCAGCAGTTACTCGAGGGACACCGGGGAGCTGTTTTTT.

This rearrangement joins TRBV19 to TRBJ1-5; weak D call: TRBD1 (6 bases). CDR1 is LNHDA and CDR2 is SQIVND in the germline V gene (reference sequence). Trimming shortened V by 7 bases and J by 5 bases, and 12 bases separated the two germline ends. This CDR3 is 13 amino acids long. As DNA, the CDR3 is TGTGCCAGTACGGGGGGCAGGTATCAGCCCCAGCATTTT. Translating gives CASTGGRYQPQHF.

The gene calls are TRBV5-1 and TRBJ2-2; D is unclear. Germline CDR1 and CDR2: SGHRS and YFSETQ. Trimming took off 2 bases at V and 3 bases at J, with 8 bases between the two ends. CDR3 length: 14 residues. The CDR3 is CASSLTGYTGELFF. CDR3 in DNA: TGCGCCAGCAGCTTAACTGGTTACACCGGGGAGCTGTTTTTT.